The 2 T cell receptor beta chains below all came from one sample that was sequenced in a study of cytomegalovirus exposure and HLA in healthy donors. Repertoires were generated with immunoSEQ multiplex PCR, while TCRdb's copy carries only in-frame clones and drops some. The sample holds under 150,000 clones, just over 85% seen once. Material for sequencing was PBMCs. These receptors all come from a young woman in good health and CMV-seropositive.

DNA of the CDR3: TGTGCCAGCAGCTTGGGGACTAGCGGATACAATGAGCAGTTCTTC. Translated, it gives CASSLGTSGYNEQFF. The genes are TRBV5-4 and TRBJ2-1; 10 bases map to TRBD2. Germline V lookup: CDR1 SGHNT, CDR2 YYREEE (reference sequence). The CDR3 runs 15 residues. The ends lost 0 bases at V and 4 bases at J; junction bases unmatched: 1.

This clone was seen a single time. The chain joins TRBV7-9 to TRBJ1-3; weak D call: TRBD1 (6 bases). The CDR3 spans 16 residues. V dropped 5 bases and J dropped 0 bases, with 14 bases sitting between them. CDR1 is SEHNR, CDR2 FQNEAQ, per germline (reference sequence). The CDR3 DNA sequence: TGTGCCAGCAGCCTCAGAGACAGGAGCTCTGGAAACACCATATATTTT. Protein: CASSLRDRSSGNTIYF. The full variable domain, its missing parts supplied by reference TRBV7-9 and TRBJ1-3, is DTGVSQNPRHKITKRGQNVTFRCDPISEHNRLYWYRQTLGQGPEFLTYFQNEAQLEKSRLLSDRFSAERPKGSFSTLEIQRTEQGDSAMYLCASSLRDRSSGNTIYFGEGSWLTVV.